What follows are 24 T cell receptor beta chains derived from one specimen sequenced in a study of cytomegalovirus exposure and HLA in healthy donors. PCR primers comprised 60 Vbeta and 13 Jbeta primers. This table comes from immunoSEQ multiplex PCR, and its TCRdb copy is limited to in-frame clones, with some not included. Of around 200,000 clones detected, around 80% appear once; the ten largest clones hold around 3.4%. Sequencing was carried out using PBMCs. The receptor set was obtained from a woman aged 55-69 years in good health and CMV-seropositive.

As concerns this clone: Within the sample, other DNA sequences also encode this same CDR3. The chain employs TRBV7-9 and TRBJ2-7; D may be TRBD2 (5 bases). This CDR3 is built from 13 residues. Trimming shortened V by 6 bases and J by 5 bases, and 14 bases separated the two germline ends. Germline CDR1 SEHNR, CDR2 FQNEAQ (reference sequence). The CDR3 loop reads CASSPRGTNEQYF. In DNA form, the CDR3 reads TGTGCCAGCAGTCCCCGGGGAACCAACGAGCAGTACTTC.

The rearrangement uses TRBV7-2 and TRBJ1-4; D might be TRBD1 (6 bases). The germline V gene encodes CDR1 SGHTA and CDR2 FQGNSA. The CDR3 consists of 11 residues. Trimming left V 5 bases short and J 8 bases short, with 6 bases between. As DNA, the CDR3 is TGTGCCAGCAGCACAGGGGAAAAACTGTTTTTT. It translates to CASSTGEKLFF.

The chain uses TRBV28 and TRBJ2-4, with D perhaps matching TRBD1 (6 bases). Trimming removed 1 base at V and 0 bases at J, with 16 bases between. The CDR3 has 18 amino acids. Germline lookup yields CDR1 MDHEN and CDR2 SYDVKM. CDR3 region: CASSLLGGRGLAKNIQYF. The CDR3 DNA reads as TGTGCCAGCAGTTTATTAGGGGGACGGGGCTTAGCCAAAAACATTCAGTACTTC.

The chain joins TRBV7-2 to TRBJ2-3; 7 bases line up with TRBD2. Germline CDR1 and CDR2: SGHTA and FQGNSA. The CDR3 consists of 16 residues. The V segment lost 1 base and the J segment 5 bases; nucleotides outside the gene matches: 9. The CDR3 loop is CASSLVGAGAKDTQYF. The CDR3 region has the DNA TGTGCCAGCAGCTTAGTCGGGGCGGGAGCGAAAGATACGCAGTATTTT.

The chain recombines TRBV5-6 with TRBJ2-7, with D possibly matching TRBD2 (7 bases). The germline V gene encodes CDR1 SGHDT and CDR2 YYEEEE. The CDR3 totals 13 residues. The V end was cut by 1 base, the J end by 6 bases, with 11 bases between. CDR3 amino acids: CASSLRGGGEQYF. CDR3 coding DNA: TGTGCCAGCAGCTTGAGGGGGGGCGGCGAGCAGTACTTC.

This clone came up once. This rearrangement joins TRBV19 to TRBJ2-7; the match to TRBD1 covers 11 bases. There are 17 residues in the CDR3. V lost 2 bases and J lost 0; bases outside the gene matches: 6. The germline V gene has CDR1 LNHDA and CDR2 SQIVND (reference sequence). In DNA form, the CDR3 reads TGTGCCAGTAGTATAATGCTGGGACAGGGGGACTCCTACGAGCAGTACTTC. Its protein is CASSIMLGQGDSYEQYF.

This rearrangement joins TRBV30 to TRBJ2-3; a possible D gene is TRBD2 (7 bases). Germline CDR1 reads GTSNPN; CDR2 reads SVGIG (reference sequence). There are 14 residues in the CDR3. The V gene lost 3 bases and the J gene lost 6 bases, with 16 bases spanning the gap. CDR3 in amino acids: CAWRSGGLSDTQYF. DNA of the CDR3: TGTGCCTGGAGGTCGGGGGGCCTCAGTGATACGCAGTATTTT. Together with reference TRBV30 and TRBJ2-3, the CDR3 gives the full variable domain: SQTIHQWPATLVQPVGSPLSLECTVEGTSNPNLYWYRQAAGRGLQLLFYSVGIGQISSEVPQNLSASRPQDRQFILSSKKLLLSDSGFYLCAWRSGGLSDTQYFGPGTRLTVL.

This clone was seen more than once but under ten times. The germline gene is not matched at one end of the junction; a read error may be the cause. This chain links TRBV7-7 with TRBJ1-1, with a weak D call TRBD1 (5 bases). The CDR3 consists of 16 residues. The germline V gene encodes CDR1 SSHAT and CDR2 FNYEAQ (reference sequence). The CDR3 protein is CASSLGRGGKNTEAFF. In DNA form, the CDR3 reads TGTGCTAGCAGCTTAGGTAGGGGCGGGAAAAACACTGAAGCTTTCTTT.

The rearrangement joins TRBV25-1 to TRBJ2-3; the D gene is possibly TRBD2 (7 bases). Between the trimmed V and J ends, which lost 4 bases and 5 bases, there was a span of 13 bases. The CDR3 totals 14 residues. The V gene's germline CDR1 is MGHDK and CDR2 SYGVNS. The CDR3 region has the DNA TGTGCCAGCAGTGGGCAGGGGAGGGGAGATACGCAGTATTTT. The encoded protein is CASSGQGRGDTQYF. The whole variable domain, remainder taken from reference TRBV25-1 and TRBJ2-3, is EADIYQTPRYLVIGTGKKITLECSQTMGHDKMYWYQQDPGMELHLIHYSYGVNSTEKGDLSSESTVSRIRTEHFPLTLESARPSHTSQYLCASSGQGRGDTQYFGPGTRLTVL.

V and J are TRBV28 and TRBJ1-2; D is unresolved. Deletions cut 1 base from V and 8 bases from J, with 11 bases between. Per germline, CDR1 MDHEN and CDR2 SYDVKM. The CDR3 runs 13 residues. The CDR3 region has the DNA TGTGCCAGCAGTTTATCCCCGACCAGGGGCTACACCTTC. This gives the protein CASSLSPTRGYTF.

This clone was seen only a few times. This sequence joins TRBV19 and TRBJ1-2; 9 bases align to TRBD1. The germline V gene has CDR1 LNHDA and CDR2 SQIVND (reference sequence). The CDR3 covers 15 residues. Trimming took 4 bases from V and 4 from J; bases not matched to a gene: 7. CDR3 in DNA: TGTGCCAGTAGTACCACAGGGGGCGTTGTCTATGGCTACACCTTC. Protein product: CASSTTGGVVYGYTF. The full variable domain, in which reference TRBV19 and TRBJ1-2 provide the parts outside the CDR3, is DGGITQSPKYLFRKEGQNVTLSCEQNLNHDAMYWYRQDPGQGLRLIYYSQIVNDFQKGDIAEGYSVSREKKESFPLTVTSAQKNPTAFYLCASSTTGGVVYGYTFGSGTRLTVV.

This clone was seen once. This chain uses TRBV6-6 with TRBJ2-2; 9 bases match TRBD1. Germline CDR1 reads MNHNY; CDR2 reads SVGAGI (reference sequence). The ends lost 0 bases at V and 12 bases at J; junction bases unmatched: 2. The CDR3 sequence is 13 residues long. Written as DNA, the CDR3 is TGTGCCAGCAGTTACTCGACAGGGGGGCAGCTGTTTTTT. Its protein product is CASSYSTGGQLFF.

This sequence joins TRBV4-3 and TRBJ1-1, with D possibly matching TRBD1 (6 bases). Trimming left V 6 bases short and J 5 bases short, with 19 bases between. Germline-derived CDR1 and CDR2 are LGHNA and YSLEER. The CDR3 is made up of 15 amino acids. CDR3 sequence (DNA): TGCGCCAGCAGTGTGCTTCAGGGGATGGGGACTGAAGCTTTCTTT. Translated: CASSVLQGMGTEAFF.

Notes on this clone: At the DNA level, this CDR3 is encoded by other sequences in the same sample as well. This rearrangement joins TRBV7-2 to TRBJ1-2; 8 positions match TRBD1. The V gene's germline CDR1 is SGHTA and CDR2 FQGNSA. Trimming cost V 6 bases and J 4 bases; bases outside gene matches: 4. This CDR3 region has 13 residues. CDR3 region: CASSPQGAYGYTF. In nucleotides, the CDR3 is TGTGCCAGCAGTCCTCAGGGGGCCTATGGCTACACCTTC.

The rearrangement links TRBV7-9 to TRBJ1-1; D gene uncertain. V was cut by 1 base and J by 11 bases, with 14 bases left in between. CDR3 size: 13 residues. Germline V lookup: CDR1 SEHNR, CDR2 FQNEAQ (reference sequence). The CDR3 sequence is CASSLGVTEVAFF. CDR3 nucleotide sequence: TGTGCCAGCAGCTTAGGGGTTACGGAGGTGGCTTTCTTT.

J is TRBJ2-7 and V is TRBV6-5; 8 bases are a match to TRBD2. The V and J ends lost 6 bases and 2 bases, in that order; junction bases with no gene match: 3. The CDR3 covers 13 residues. The V gene's germline CDR1 is MNHEY and CDR2 SVGAGI. DNA of the CDR3: TGTGCCAGCAGGACTAGCGTTACCTACGAGCAGTACTTC. Its translation: CASRTSVTYEQYF.

The chain combines TRBV27 with TRBJ2-1, with D possibly being TRBD1 (5 bases). The CDR3 loop spans 13 amino acids. Trimming shortened V by 3 bases and J by 8 bases, and 11 bases separated the two germline ends. Germline V CDR1 and CDR2: MNHEY, SMNVEV (reference sequence). The CDR3 reads CASSLKGWDEQFF. The CDR3 bases are TGTGCCAGCAGTTTGAAGGGGTGGGATGAGCAGTTCTTC.

This clone is a singleton in its sample. The V call is TRBV29-1, the J call TRBJ2-5; no definite D call. The germline V gene encodes CDR1 SQVTM and CDR2 ANQGSEA. Between the trimmed V and J ends, which lost 8 bases and 1 base, there was a span of 17 bases. The CDR3 runs to 14 residues. CDR3 region: CSLFPGDSQETQYF. Written as DNA, the CDR3 is TGCAGCTTGTTTCCTGGAGATTCCCAAGAGACCCAGTACTTC.

The chain joins TRBV2 to TRBJ2-7; weak D call: TRBD2 (6 bases). Deletions cut 6 bases from V and 3 bases from J, with 15 bases between. Germline lookup yields CDR1 SNHLY and CDR2 FYNNEI. This CDR3 contains 14 residues. The CDR3 DNA reads TGTGCCAGCAGCTCGGGACTGCCGGGCTACGAGCAGTACTTC. It is translated as CASSSGLPGYEQYF. The whole variable domain, remainder taken from reference TRBV2 and TRBJ2-7, is EPEVTQTPSHQVTQMGQEVILRCVPISNHLYFYWYRQILGQKVEFLVSFYNNEISEKSEIFDDQFSVERPDGSNFTLKIRSTKLEDSAMYFCASSSGLPGYEQYFGPGTRLTVT.

The chain joins TRBV28 to TRBJ1-5; D is perhaps TRBD1 (5 bases). Germline V CDR1 and CDR2: MDHEN, SYDVKM. The V end lost 3 bases, the J end lost 10 bases, and 13 bases lay between the germline ends. The CDR3 extends over 13 amino acids. CDR3 sequence (DNA): TGTGCCAGCAGTTTGCAGGGCCCTAAACCCCAGCATTTT. It specifies CASSLQGPKPQHF.

The chain combines TRBV2 with TRBJ2-2, with TRBD2 matching 10 bases. The germline gives CDR1 SNHLY, CDR2 FYNNEI. With 6 bases clipped from V and 1 base from J, the junction kept 2 bases outside the gene matches. The CDR3 totals 15 residues. The CDR3 DNA is TGTGCCAGCAGACGGACTAGCGGGAACACCGGGGAGCTGTTTTTT. As protein: CASRRTSGNTGELFF.

The rearrangement joins TRBV19 to TRBJ2-1; D call uncertain. This CDR3 has 15 amino acids. V lost 1 base to trimming and J lost 0 bases, with 7 bases between them. CDR1 and CDR2 from the germline V gene are LNHDA and SQIVND (reference sequence). The chain's CDR3 is CASSIGLASYNEQFF. The CDR3 nucleotides are TGTGCCAGTAGTATAGGGCTGGCCTCCTACAATGAGCAGTTCTTC.

The V and J genes are TRBV4-1 and TRBJ2-5; 11 bases are shared with TRBD2. After removal of 3 bases from V and 11 bases from J, the junction contained 20 bases not matched to a gene. The germline gives CDR1 MGHRA, CDR2 YSYEKL. There are 18 residues in the CDR3. CDR3 residues: CASSQTRTSGRTPWEQYF. As DNA, the CDR3 is TGCGCCAGCAGCCAGACAAGGACTAGCGGGCGGACCCCCTGGGAGCAGTACTTC.

V and J are TRBV6-1 and TRBJ1-3, with 7 nucleotides matching TRBD1. The V segment lost 3 bases and the J segment 0 bases; nucleotides outside the gene matches: 8. The CDR3 spans 17 residues. Per the germline V gene, CDR1 is MNHNS and CDR2 is SASEGT. The DNA of the CDR3 is TGTGCCAGCAGTGAGGCAGGGGGACAAAGCTCTGGAAACACCATATATTTT. Protein sequence: CASSEAGGQSSGNTIYF.